This T cell receptor (beta chain) was sequenced for a study of cytomegalovirus exposure and HLA in healthy donors. Remarks on this clone: Its specificity is unknown.

Primers included in the PCR were 60 Vbeta and 13 Jbeta primers. Sequencing used immunoSEQ multiplex PCR; TCRdb keeps in-frame clones, though not all of them. The data show 160,000 or so clones, roughly 73% seen once. Germline V gene lookup returns CDR1 SGHVS and CDR2 FNYEAQ. The CDR3 length is 15 residues. Germline trimming cut 3 bases from V and 3 bases from J; bases unmatched to any gene: 1. Whole-study findings and limits: Roughly uniform depth of sequencing across donors was assumed in presence/absence analyses. It was likely that a cluster of highly shared sequence variants was a sequencing artifact.

The chain is built from TRBV7-6 and TRBJ2-2; 10 positions agree with TRBD2. The receptor comes from a woman younger than 45 in good health and CMV-seronegative. Sequenced material: PBMCs. In nucleotides, the CDR3 is TGTGCCAGCAGCTTTGGACTAGCGGACACCGGGGAGCTGTTTTTT. Translating gives CASSFGLADTGELFF.